This T cell receptor beta chain was retrieved from a study of PD-1 blockade in classical Hodgkin lymphoma. The table came from immunoSEQ multiplex PCR; TCRdb's copy has only in-frame clones and leaves some out. The profile shows around 40,000 clones, roughly 78% of them singletons. The sample holds a few counts of this clone. Antigen specificity is unknown. Germline V gene sequence: CDR1 MNHEY, CDR2 SVGAGI. The CDR3 length is 14 residues. V lost 5 bases, J lost 5 bases, and 6 bases stayed unmatched. Each patient relapsed following autologous stem cell transplantation, and prior brentuximab vedotin exposure differed. Study results and caveats: Repertoire difference causes, possibly disease activity or prior therapy, remain undefined. Diversity in CD4+ TCRs, unlike that measured in CD8+ TCRs, had risen significantly by C4D1. Reports described newly diagnosed patients as having lower baseline TCR diversity than healthy donors.

This chain joins TRBV6-5 and TRBJ1-2; 9 bases fit TRBD1. This clonotype originated in a human donor with classical Hodgkin lymphoma. The starting material was peripheral blood mononuclear cells (PBMCs), obtained at baseline. CDR3 sequence: CASSADRGWYGYTF. The CDR3 DNA follows: TGTGCCAGCAGTGCGGACAGGGGCTGGTATGGCTACACCTTC.